This T cell receptor beta chain is drawn from a study of shared clonotypes between healthy human individuals (dated by TCRdb to about 2020). Study-level background: The cohort comprised a couple of women and a few men aged 18 to 49 years. Libraries were prepared and TCR repertoires were sequenced by different laboratories using diverse techniques, in order to increase sequencing depth and limit assay-specific biases. Leukapheresis yielded between about 0.94 and 9 billion PBMCs per donor. For each donor, CD4 naive and CD4 memory were each run on three plates, CD8 naive on two plates, and CD8 memory on one plate. To estimate repertoire size and how much clonotypes are shared between individuals, the study performed deep sequencing of blood TCR repertoires from a handful of healthy adults.

TCR CDR3 regions were amplified from genomic DNA by multiplex PCR using the deep immunoSEQ assay. For each cell subset, the extracted genomic DNA was distributed evenly across all wells of several immunoSEQ 96-well plates, and each plate served as one replicate. Each replicate PCR for sorted subsets received around 210 ng genomic DNA, equal to some 32,000 T cell genomes. The purified libraries were quantified using a Qubit 3.0 fluorometer, sized with a Bioanalyzer 2100, and then quantified again using the KAPA Library Quantification kit. A separate single-read 150-cycle Illumina NextSeq 550 flow cell was used to sequence each immunoSEQ 96-well plate. In the paper's pipeline: Because the immunoSEQ output included only junctional sequences and no quality scores, the filtering could not be the same as the filtering used for full-length reads. To assign V/J genes and CDR3, sequences were annotated against IMGT germline references using PyIR, a Python wrapper for IgBLAST v1.9. Reads were removed for weak V/J assignments (E-value above 1e-6), missing CDR3, stop codons, out-of-frame junctions, or ambiguous translated residues. V3J clonotypes were defined by identical inferred V gene, J gene, and CDR3 amino acid sequence. Percentage overlap between repertoires was calculated by dividing the number of shared unique clonotypes by the size of the smaller repertoire. Three approaches were used to assess repertoire richness: RTK rarefaction, the Chao1 estimator, and Recon v2.1 estimates of unobserved clonotypes. For all TCRbeta clonotypes obtained by the gDNA method from a few donors, generation probabilities were computed with OLGA. Here the immuneACCESS table is served through TCRdb, limited to in-frame sequences with V and J called. Missing clones are a known gap in these copies; in checked studies unresolved V genes cover under half, and the rest lacks a known reason. From that table come the V and J calls and clone size; the DNA was used to work out D and trimming. The sample yields around 2.1 million clones; under 97% were counted once. In total, the top ten clones hold 0.1% to 0.15% of the sample.

Donors were healthy HIV-negative adults with no recently reported acute infections or vaccinations. Every donor was a Caucasian adult residing in Nashville, Tennessee, USA. CD4+ T cells were enriched by magnetic negative selection; naive cells were then positively selected on CD45RA, and the negative fraction formed the memory subset. Blood was collected by leukapheresis, and PBMCs were isolated by Ficoll-Histopaque density gradient centrifugation and then cryopreserved in liquid nitrogen vapor phase. Analytical flow cytometry was used to check the purity and quantity of every magnetically sorted T cell population. Genomic DNA was isolated from each sorted fraction and quantified by UV absorbance on a Nanodrop 2000c. Points the paper makes about the study in general: Higher generation probabilities were observed for clonotypes shared by all four sorted-subset donors than for non-shared clonotypes. Estimated clonotype richness was generally larger for naive than for memory subsets. Sampling was restricted to blood, and TCR repertoires in tissue are likely to differ from TCR repertoires in blood. When a few donors were compared, the shared fraction of clonotypes was 5% to 6.5% for naive CD4, more than 3% for naive CD8, 2.3% for memory CD4, and less than 0.5% for memory CD8. Even with the large sequencing depth, rarefaction of the sorted-subset datasets indicated that sequencing was incomplete. Because the study included only a small number of donors, the genetic and exposure-history diversity represented was limited. Pairwise subsampling indicated that sequencing depth was expected to affect the degree of clonotype sharing among donors.

Comments on this clone: Its antigen specificity is not known. No qualities accompany the bases; no much larger clone lies one base away.

Trimming removed 5 bases from V and 6 bases from J; the gene matches leave 5 bases unexplained. From a lookup of the germline V gene, CDR1 and CDR2 are SGHTA and FQGNSA. The CDR3 covers 14 residues, taking in both the cysteine and the phenylalanine. The CDR3 DNA has 42 bases and is translated from base 1. Specimen: naive CD4+ T cells sorted from blood. Taken with the paper, the label for cell subset or site translates to: CD45RA+ positively selected. The source of this sequence is a man younger than 35 in good health. Recombination linked TRBV7-2 to TRBJ1-4; 8 junctional bases match TRBD1. The DNA sequence is TGTGCCAGCAGCGATGACAGGGGCCATGAAAAACTGTTTTTT. It specifies CASSDDRGHEKLFF.